This TCR beta chain was retrieved from a study of blood T cell repertoires in COVID-19. Overall study: Donors in the United States, Italy and Spain gave samples during acute or convalescent COVID-19. PBMCs, B-cell-depleted T cells, or T cells provided the cDNA or gDNA that made up the material.

Per the original data handling: Counts of nucleated cells, estimated from reference gene primer amplification, were obtained. TCRdb's copy holds only in-frame clones and misses some; the assay was immunoSEQ multiplex PCR. Clone size and the V and J calls come from that table; the DNA yielded D and trimming. The profile covers about 100,000 clones, with about four fifths appearing a single time and 4.5% to 5.5% taken by the ten largest. V lost 6 bases and J lost 4, with 10 bases in between. Germline V gene lookup returns CDR1 SNHLY and CDR2 FYNNEI. The length of the CDR3 is 13 residues. Patients at the Seattle site were enrolled during active infection and followed longitudinally.

The sequence was collected from a man older than 75 with COVID-19, enrolled during active disease. Material: peripheral blood. The chain couples TRBV2 to TRBJ1-5; D is ambiguous. The CDR3 DNA reads TGTGCCAGCAGCCTATCACCTAATCAGCCCCAGCATTTT. It codes for CASSLSPNQPQHF.